These 28 T cell receptor beta chains share one sample of origin, sequenced in a study of T cell responses to AZD1222 COVID-19 vaccine. Method: immunoSEQ multiplex PCR; TCRdb's copy keeps in-frame clones and lacks some. The data show 150,000 or so clones, with 92% seen just once and about 3.7% held by the top ten. The sequenced sample was peripheral blood, obtained 28 days after the second AZD1222 dose. The origin of the receptors is an adult who received the AZD1222 COVID-19 vaccine.

This clone was counted only a few times. The V call is TRBV19, the J call TRBJ2-7; possible D gene TRBD2, 6 bases. The germline V and J ends were trimmed by 4 bases and 11 bases, with 21 bases remaining between them. Germline loops: CDR1 LNHDA, CDR2 SQIVND (reference sequence). The CDR3 runs 14 residues. The CDR3 here is CASSNDLLASYKYF. Here the CDR3 DNA reads TGTGCCAGTAGTAACGATCTTCTAGCGTCATACAAGTACTTC.

The chain uses TRBV7-2 and TRBJ2-7; D is uncertain. The CDR3 spans 13 residues. Germline CDR1 is SGHTA and CDR2 is FQGNSA. V lost 1 base and J 7 bases, leaving 11 bases between the germline ends. The CDR3 region has the DNA TGTGCCAGCAGCTTAGATCCGGTTTCAGAGCAGTACTTC. It encodes CASSLDPVSEQYF.

The rearrangement joins TRBV5-1 to TRBJ1-2, with 7 bases that match TRBD1. Germline V lookup: CDR1 SGHRS, CDR2 YFSETQ. The CDR3 loop spans 16 amino acids. V gave up 2 bases and J gave up 1 base; unmatched junction bases: 8. Here the CDR3 reads CASSLLGTESNYGYTF. DNA of the CDR3: TGCGCCAGCAGCTTACTAGGGACAGAGAGTAACTATGGCTACACCTTC. The full variable domain, its missing parts supplied by reference TRBV5-1 and TRBJ1-2, is KAGVTQTPRYLIKTRGQQVTLSCSPISGHRSVSWYQQTPGQGLQFLFEYFSETQRNKGNFPGRFSGRQFSNSRSEMNVSTLELGDSALYLCASSLLGTESNYGYTFGSGTRLTVV.

The chain links TRBV19 to TRBJ1-6; 10 bases map to TRBD1. Looked up from germline, CDR1 is LNHDA and CDR2 is SQIVND (reference sequence). With V trimmed by 7 bases and J by 7 bases, 7 bases remained unmatched. The CDR3 has 15 amino acids. DNA for the CDR3: TGTGCCAGTAAGACCCGGGACAGGGGCAATTCACCCCTCCACTTT. It is translated as CASKTRDRGNSPLHF.

This rearrangement joins TRBV28 to TRBJ2-2; TRBD2 might be the D (6 bases). Germline V gene lookup returns CDR1 MDHEN and CDR2 SYDVKM. The CDR3 has 16 residues. Trimming took off 3 bases at V and 3 bases at J, with 14 bases between the two ends. CDR3 loop: CASSFNRREHTGELFF. Written as DNA, the CDR3 is TGTGCCAGCAGTTTTAATCGACGGGAGCACACCGGGGAGCTGTTTTTT.

V gene TRBV28 combines with J gene TRBJ1-2; TRBD1 is a possible D gene (6 bases). Between the trimmed V and J ends, which lost 5 bases and 0 bases, there was a span of 16 bases. The CDR3 contains 16 residues. The germline V gene has CDR1 MDHEN and CDR2 SYDVKM. Here the CDR3 DNA reads TGTGCCAGCAGTCCAACCGCCGGGGGGCCTAACTATGGCTACACCTTC. Translated: CASSPTAGGPNYGYTF.

This clone was counted a single time. The chain is built from TRBV7-9 and TRBJ1-2, with D hard to call. Trimming stripped 4 bases from V and 4 bases from J, with 16 bases between. Germline V gene lookup returns CDR1 SEHNR and CDR2 FQNEAQ (reference sequence). This CDR3 is 15 amino acids long. The CDR3 DNA reads as TGTGCCAGCAGCTCCTTGACTGATCCCCGCTATGGCTACACCTTC. Translation: CASSSLTDPRYGYTF. The variable domain in full, with the rest retrieved from reference TRBV7-9 and TRBJ1-2, is DTGVSQNPRHKITKRGQNVTFRCDPISEHNRLYWYRQTLGQGPEFLTYFQNEAQLEKSRLLSDRFSAERPKGSFSTLEIQRTEQGDSAMYLCASSSLTDPRYGYTFGSGTRLTVV.

V usage is TRBV6-1 and J usage is TRBJ1-2; unclear D gene. Germline CDR1 MNHNS, CDR2 SASEGT. This CDR3 is 12 amino acids long. V lost 1 base and J lost 1, with 1 base in between. CDR3 nucleotides: TGTGCCAGCAGTGAAGTTAACTATGGCTACACCTTC. This encodes CASSEVNYGYTF.

V and J are TRBV19 and TRBJ2-1; 16 bases align to TRBD2. Germline V gene data show CDR1 as LNHDA and CDR2 as SQIVND (reference sequence). This CDR3 is built from 22 residues. V lost 4 bases, J lost 1 base, and 16 bases stayed unmatched. The CDR3 DNA sequence: TGTGCCAGTAGTACCCCAGGAGGGACTAGCGGGAGGGCAAGTGGATCCTACAATGAGCAGTTCTTC. Its protein product is CASSTPGGTSGRASGSYNEQFF.

The gene calls are TRBV19 and TRBJ1-1; D not certain. Trimming took 0 bases from V and 7 from J, leaving 12 bases between them. The germline V gene has CDR1 LNHDA and CDR2 SQIVND (reference sequence). CDR3 size: 14 residues. Here the CDR3 DNA reads TGTGCCAGTAGTATAGATACTGGGCGTTATGAAGCTTTCTTT. Its protein product is CASSIDTGRYEAFF.

The chain couples TRBV19 to TRBJ2-1; TRBD2 might be the D (6 bases). This CDR3 has 13 amino acids. Germline-derived CDR1 and CDR2 are LNHDA and SQIVND (reference sequence). The V end was cut by 3 bases, the J end by 4 bases, with 7 bases between. CDR3 DNA: TGTGCCAGTAGTATGGGAGGTTACAATGAGCAGTTCTTC. Protein sequence: CASSMGGYNEQFF.

This chain links TRBV3-1 (or the pseudogene TRBV3-2) with TRBJ2-4; 7 bases match TRBD2. The CDR3 extends over 14 amino acids. Per the germline V gene, CDR1 is LGHDT and CDR2 is YNNKEL (reference sequence). V lost 6 bases and J lost 8; bases outside the gene matches: 10. DNA of the CDR3: TGTGCCAGCAGTCCGGGACTAAGGGTAGACATTCAGTACTTC. Protein product: CASSPGLRVDIQYF.

This chain links TRBV9 with TRBJ2-1; no clear D gene. V was clipped by 0 bases and J by 0 bases, with 7 bases between them. Per the germline V gene, CDR1 is SGDLS and CDR2 is YYNGEE. There are 15 residues in the CDR3. CDR3 residues: CASSVGGDSYNEQFF. The CDR3 region has the DNA TGTGCCAGCAGCGTAGGCGGCGACTCCTACAATGAGCAGTTCTTC.

The chain joins TRBV7-2 to TRBJ2-6; weak D call: TRBD2 (6 bases). This CDR3 contains 15 residues. Germline assignment: CDR1 SGHTA and CDR2 FQGNSA. Trimming shortened V by 2 bases and J by 4 bases, and 9 bases separated the two germline ends. The CDR3 loop is CASSLNREGANVLTF. CDR3 nucleotides: TGTGCCAGCAGCTTAAACCGGGAGGGGGCCAACGTCCTGACTTTC.

The rearrangement joins TRBV28 to TRBJ1-3; D is ambiguous. Germline loops: CDR1 MDHEN, CDR2 SYDVKM. CDR3 size: 13 residues. V dropped 5 bases and J dropped 0 bases, with 5 bases sitting between them. The CDR3, as DNA: TGTGCCAGCAGTCAGCCCTCTGGAAACACCATATATTTT. It is translated as CASSQPSGNTIYF.

The chain carries TRBV25-1 and TRBJ2-7; perhaps TRBD1 as D (6 bases). The CDR3 has 13 residues. Looked up from germline, CDR1 is MGHDK and CDR2 is SYGVNS. Trimming removed 4 bases at V and 6 bases at J, with 13 bases between. Here the CDR3 DNA reads TGTGCCAGCAGTGGTCAGGGGTGGAGCGAGCAGTACTTC. This sequence encodes CASSGQGWSEQYF.

The chain carries TRBV7-9 and TRBJ1-1, with D hard to call. CDR3 length equals 17 residues. V was cut by 3 bases and J by 6 bases, with 23 bases left in between. Germline V gives CDR1 SEHNR, CDR2 FQNEAQ (reference sequence). DNA of the CDR3: TGTGCCAGCAGCTTGCCCGGTGTTCGGTGGGGAGTGGCTGAAGCTTTCTTT. As protein: CASSLPGVRWGVAEAFF.

The rearrangement uses TRBV19 and TRBJ1-2; D unclear. Germline V gives CDR1 LNHDA, CDR2 SQIVND (reference sequence). CDR3 length: 13 residues. V lost 6 bases to trimming and J lost 1 base, with 9 bases between them. The CDR3 sequence: CASRPTDNYGYTF. The DNA for the CDR3 is TGTGCCAGTAGACCTACAGATAACTATGGCTACACCTTC. The whole variable domain, filled in from reference TRBV19 and TRBJ1-2, reads DGGITQSPKYLFRKEGQNVTLSCEQNLNHDAMYWYRQDPGQGLRLIYYSQIVNDFQKGDIAEGYSVSREKKESFPLTVTSAQKNPTAFYLCASRPTDNYGYTFGSGTRLTVV.

CDR3 in DNA: TGTGCCTGCGGGACTTCACCCTACGAGCAGTACTTC. Amino acids: CACGTSPYEQYF. The V and J genes are TRBV30 and TRBJ2-7; perhaps TRBD2 as D (6 bases). The CDR3 length is 12 residues. Germline values: CDR1 GTSNPN, CDR2 SVGIG (reference sequence). Trimming cost V 6 bases and J 2 bases, with 11 bases left between them. Complete variable domain (other parts from reference TRBV30 and TRBJ2-7): SQTIHQWPATLVQPVGSPLSLECTVEGTSNPNLYWYRQAAGRGLQLLFYSVGIGQISSEVPQNLSASRPQDRQFILSSKKLLLSDSGFYLCACGTSPYEQYFGPGTRLTVT.

This sequence joins TRBV6-5 and TRBJ1-5; TRBD1 aligns across 8 bases. V trimming: 5 bases; J trimming: 6 bases; junction bases outside the gene matches: 6. The CDR3 loop spans 14 amino acids. CDR1 MNHEY and CDR2 SVGAGI come from the germline V gene. DNA for the CDR3: TGTGCCAGCAGTCTGGACAGGGTAGGTCAGCCCCAGCATTTT. It specifies CASSLDRVGQPQHF.

This clone appeared a few times. The rearrangement links TRBV19 to TRBJ1-4; 11 bases are shared with TRBD1. The CDR3 length is 16 residues. Unmatched junction bases numbered 4, after V lost 7 bases and J lost 0 bases. Germline V CDR1 and CDR2: LNHDA, SQIVND (reference sequence). The CDR3 DNA sequence: TGTGCCAGTATGGACAGGGGGCTTGCAACTAATGAAAAACTGTTTTTT. This gives the protein CASMDRGLATNEKLFF.

V and J are TRBV11-2 and TRBJ1-3, with 7 bases that match TRBD1. The germline V gene encodes CDR1 SGHAT and CDR2 FQNNGV. This CDR3 comprises 19 residues. Germline trimming cut 0 bases from V and 3 bases from J; bases unmatched to any gene: 14. CDR3 bases: TGTGCCAGCAGCTTAGACCTGAACAGGGGATCTCGTTTTGGAAACACCATATATTTT. It encodes CASSLDLNRGSRFGNTIYF.

The V and J genes are TRBV2 and TRBJ2-6; a possible D gene is TRBD1 (5 bases). Between the trimmed V and J ends, which lost 10 bases and 1 base, there was a span of 8 bases. Per the germline V gene, CDR1 is SNHLY and CDR2 is FYNNEI. The CDR3 totals 13 residues. This chain's CDR3 is CATSGSGANVLTF. The CDR3 region has the DNA TGTGCCACTTCAGGGTCTGGGGCCAACGTCCTGACTTTC.

The rearrangement joins TRBV6-5 to TRBJ2-5; D perhaps matches TRBD1 (6 bases). V was trimmed by 7 bases and J by 3 bases, leaving 15 bases between them. The germline V gene has CDR1 MNHEY and CDR2 SVGAGI. The CDR3 loop spans 14 amino acids. Written as DNA, the CDR3 is TGTGCCAGCAATCAACCCAGGGGTAAAGAGACCCAGTACTTC. Its protein is CASNQPRGKETQYF.

V and J are TRBV6-6 and TRBJ1-4, with TRBD1 matching over 8 bases. V lost 6 bases, J lost 0 bases, and 6 bases stayed unmatched. The CDR3 has 16 amino acids. Germline V gene lookup returns CDR1 MNHNY and CDR2 SVGAGI (reference sequence). CDR3 bases: TGTGCCAGCAGAGGACAGGGAACTCCAACTAATGAAAAACTGTTTTTT. This encodes CASRGQGTPTNEKLFF.

The chain is built from TRBV6-1 and TRBJ2-1, with a tentative D call TRBD2 (5 bases). V was trimmed by 2 bases and J by 12 bases, leaving 11 bases between them. This CDR3 comprises 12 residues. CDR1 and CDR2 (germline): MNHNS, SASEGT. The CDR3, as DNA: TGTGCCAGCAGTGAACCGCCACGGGGGCAGTTCTTC. Protein sequence: CASSEPPRGQFF.

This rearrangement joins TRBV28 to TRBJ1-1, with unresolved D. CDR1 is MDHEN and CDR2 is SYDVKM in the germline V gene. This CDR3 region has 12 residues. The CDR3 sequence is CGAGPGNTEAFF. CDR3 coding DNA: TGTGGAGCCGGACCGGGGAACACTGAAGCTTTCTTT.

The chain joins TRBV27 to TRBJ2-1; 12 bases are a match to TRBD2. The trim removed 5 bases at V and 10 bases at J, leaving 9 bases unmatched. The CDR3 has 15 residues. Germline values: CDR1 MNHEY, CDR2 SMNVEV (reference sequence). The chain's CDR3 is CASSATSGSTWEQFF. The CDR3 DNA is TGTGCCAGCAGTGCGACTAGCGGGAGCACATGGGAGCAGTTCTTC.